This T cell receptor (beta chain) originates from a study of cytomegalovirus exposure and HLA in healthy donors. Points from the study as a whole: What TCR beta sequences reportedly achieved was accurate prediction of HLA-A and HLA-B alleles in most subjects.

In the PCR, 60 Vbeta and 13 Jbeta primers were used. Produced via immunoSEQ multiplex PCR; TCRdb's table is partial and in-frame only. The sample contains roughly 130,000 clones, around 80% of which appear only once. A remark on this clone: Its antigen is not known. An end of the junction does not agree with germline; a read error may underlie this.

The TCR was taken from a boy under 10 years old in good health and CMV-seronegative. Sequenced input: PBMCs.

CDR3 bases: TGTGCCAGCAGCGTATTTTCGGCGGACAGAGCCGTTTTT. Protein: CASSVFSADRAVF. This chain links TRBV9 with TRBJ1-1; D may be TRBD1 (6 bases). Germline V CDR1 and CDR2: SGDLS, YYNGEE. CDR3 length equals 13 residues.